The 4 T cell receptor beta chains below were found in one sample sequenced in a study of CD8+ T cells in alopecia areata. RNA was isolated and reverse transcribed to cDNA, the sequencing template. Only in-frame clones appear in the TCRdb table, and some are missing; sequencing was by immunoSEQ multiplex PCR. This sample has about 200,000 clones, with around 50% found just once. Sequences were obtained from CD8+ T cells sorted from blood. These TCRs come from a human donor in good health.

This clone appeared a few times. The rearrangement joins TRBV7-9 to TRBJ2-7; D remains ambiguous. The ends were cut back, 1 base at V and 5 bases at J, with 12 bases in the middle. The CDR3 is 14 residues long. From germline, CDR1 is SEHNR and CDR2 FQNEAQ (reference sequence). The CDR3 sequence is CASSLEGNADEQYF. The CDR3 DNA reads TGTGCCAGCAGCTTAGAGGGAAATGCGGACGAGCAGTACTTC. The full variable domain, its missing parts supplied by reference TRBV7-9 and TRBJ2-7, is DTGVSQNPRHKITKRGQNVTFRCDPISEHNRLYWYRQTLGQGPEFLTYFQNEAQLEKSRLLSDRFSAERPKGSFSTLEIQRTEQGDSAMYLCASSLEGNADEQYFGPGTRLTVT.

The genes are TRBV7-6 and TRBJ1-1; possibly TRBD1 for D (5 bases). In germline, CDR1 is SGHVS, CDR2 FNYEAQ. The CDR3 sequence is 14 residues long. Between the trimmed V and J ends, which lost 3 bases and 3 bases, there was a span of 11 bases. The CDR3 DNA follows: TGTGCCAGCAGCTTTAGCAGGGCGCACACTGAAGCTTTCTTT. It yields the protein CASSFSRAHTEAFF. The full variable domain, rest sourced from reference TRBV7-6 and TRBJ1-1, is GAGVSQSPRYKVTKRGQDVALRCDPISGHVSLYWYRQALGQGPEFLTYFNYEAQQDKSGLPNDRFSAERPEGSISTLTIQRTEQRDSAMYRCASSFSRAHTEAFFGQGTRLTVV.

For the CDR3, the DNA is TGTGCCTGTCCGGTCGGAAGGGAGCAGTTCTTC. Translated, it gives CACPVGREQFF. The chain carries TRBV30 and TRBJ2-1; no clear D gene. Germline V gives CDR1 GTSNPN, CDR2 SVGIG (reference sequence). The V end lost 6 bases, the J end lost 10 bases, and 13 bases lay between the germline ends. The CDR3 is 11 residues long.

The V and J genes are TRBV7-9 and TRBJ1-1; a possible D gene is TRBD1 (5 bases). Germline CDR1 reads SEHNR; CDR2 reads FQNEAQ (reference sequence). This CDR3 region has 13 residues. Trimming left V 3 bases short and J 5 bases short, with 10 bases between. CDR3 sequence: CASSFGGETEAFF. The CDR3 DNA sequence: TGTGCCAGCAGCTTCGGGGGGGAGACTGAAGCTTTCTTT.